Below, 23 T cell receptor beta chains from the same sample are listed, as sequenced in a study of tumor-infiltrating lymphocytes in primary liver carcinoma. The investigators made TCR beta cDNA from about 0.45 ug total RNA, using a constant-region primer. Three-round nested multiplex PCR performed with slightly modified ARM-PCR produced the TCR beta libraries. The two initial PCR rounds, nine to eleven cycles each, used TRBV1-TRBV30 forward and C-beta reverse primers. TCRdb re-called the multiplex PCR reads with MiXCR, one entry per CDR3 protein. The sample yields about 100,000 distinct CDR3 sequences, just over 65% seen once. Scientists recovered RNA and DNA together from approximately 20-30 mg of unsorted bulk tissue. The sequenced sample consisted of tumor-adjacent normal liver tissue. These receptors were collected from a man between 35 and 55 years old with primary liver carcinoma and hepatitis B virus infection.

The chain joins TRBV5-1 to TRBJ2-1, with 11 bases fitting TRBD2. Trimming took 0 bases from V and 8 from J; bases not matched to a gene: 4. This CDR3 contains 15 residues. From germline, CDR1 is SGHRS and CDR2 YFSETQ. CDR3 nucleotide sequence: TGCGCCAGCAGCTTGGTAGCGGGAGGGGACGATGAGCAGTTCTTC. This codes for CASSLVAGGDDEQFF.

Worth noting for this clonotype: Germline is not matched at one junction end, which may reflect a read error. The chain joins TRBV6-6 to TRBJ1-1, with 7 bases lining up with TRBD1. The CDR3 has 13 amino acids. From germline, CDR1 is MNHNY and CDR2 SVGAGI (reference sequence). The CDR3 here is CAGSGQADTDAFF. CDR3 sequence (DNA): TGTGCCGGCAGTGGACAGGCCGACACTGACGCTTTCTTT.

The V call is TRBV6-1, the J call TRBJ2-3; 7 positions match TRBD2. The germline CDR1 and CDR2 sequences are MNHNS and SASEGT. The V segment lost 9 bases and the J segment 2 bases; nucleotides outside the gene matches: 14. This CDR3 is built from 16 residues. The CDR3 coding sequence is TGTGCCAGTAGAGGTGTCGGACTAGGTCTCACAGATACGCAGTATTTT. It yields the protein CASRGVGLGLTDTQYF.

The table lists this clonotype with many counts. The CDR3 here is CSVGTWYEQYF. CDR3 nucleotides: TGCAGCGTTGGGACTTGGTACGAGCAGTACTTC. This rearrangement joins TRBV29-1 to TRBJ2-7; D is possibly TRBD2 (5 bases). CDR1 is SQVTM and CDR2 is ANQGSEA in the germline V gene. Trimming removed 4 bases from V and 4 bases from J, with 8 bases in between. The CDR3 is 11 amino acids.

With respect to this clonotype: A read error may account for a junction end that differs from germline. V gene TRBV6-5 combines with J gene TRBJ2-7; maybe TRBD1 (6 bases). This CDR3 has 12 residues. Germline CDR1 is MNHEY and CDR2 is SVGAGI. The CDR3, as DNA: TGTGCCAGCAACTCAGGGGCCAACGATCAGTACTTC. It is translated as CASNSGANDQYF.

This clonotype was picked up many times. This chain joins TRBV4-1 and TRBJ2-7, with D maybe TRBD1 (6 bases). CDR3 length: 13 residues. Germline loops: CDR1 MGHRA, CDR2 YSYEKL. V was shortened by 0 bases and J by 12 bases, with 15 bases between the two germline ends. The CDR3 is CASSQEVRTVVYF. CDR3 DNA: TGCGCCAGCAGCCAAGAAGTCAGGACAGTCGTGTACTTC.

Remarks on this clonotype: Since the CDR3 does not end with the conserved phenylalanine or tryptophan, this likely comes from a read error. Because the CDR3's place on the DNA is in doubt, the DNA is left out and the CDR3 is given as listed by TCRdb. The chain is built from TRBV6-2 or TRBV6-3 and TRBJ1-1; no check of the table's D call, TRBD1, against the DNA was made. Including both end residues, the CDR3 is 12 amino acids long. Germline V gene data show CDR1 as MNHEY and CDR2 as SVGEGT. CDR3 in amino acids: CANSYYGGADLY.

Concerning this clonotype: A much bigger clone sits one base away, suggesting this may be a read error. The chain joins TRBV4-2 to TRBJ2-7; 10 positions agree with TRBD2. The CDR3 contains 17 residues. The germline V gene encodes CDR1 LGHNA and CDR2 YNFKEQ. CDR3 protein: CTSSQDSGLADSYEQYF. In DNA, the CDR3 is TGTACCAGCAGCCAAGACAGTGGACTAGCGGACTCCTACGAGCAGTACTTC.

At least ten counts were recorded for this clonotype. The V and J genes are TRBV6-5 and TRBJ2-3, with TRBD2 matching over 16 bases. Germline assignment: CDR1 MNHEY and CDR2 SVGAGI. V gave up 5 bases and J gave up 5 bases; unmatched junction bases: 7. CDR3 size: 17 residues. The CDR3 nucleotides read TGTGCCAGCAGTGTCCTGGGACTAGCGGGAGGGGGAGATACGCAGTATTTT. It codes for CASSVLGLAGGGDTQYF.

Concerning this clonotype: A single base separates this from a much larger clone, so it may be a read error. V and J are TRBV29-1 and TRBJ2-5, with D perhaps TRBD1 or TRBD2 (6 bases each). V shed 6 bases and J shed 10 bases, with 18 bases lying between them. CDR1 and CDR2 (germline): SQVTM, ANQGSEA. This CDR3 is built from 12 residues. CDR3 sequence: CSVGGQGEDQYF. Written as DNA, the CDR3 is TGCAGCGTCGGGGGACAAGGAGAGGACCAGTACTTC.

This chain connects TRBV28 to TRBJ1-1; a weak D match, TRBD1 (6 bases). The CDR3 runs to 14 residues. V dropped 5 bases and J dropped 4 bases, with 14 bases sitting between them. The germline V gene has CDR1 MDHEN and CDR2 SYDVKM. The CDR3 protein is CASSASGASTEAFF. In nucleotides, the CDR3 is TGTGCCAGCAGTGCCTCGGGGGCGAGCACTGAAGCTTTCTTT.

Details on this clonotype: One end of the junction does not line up with germline, which may come from a read error. The chain carries TRBV11-2 and TRBJ2-1; possible D gene TRBD2, 5 bases. CDR3 length: 13 residues. In germline, CDR1 is SGHAT, CDR2 FQNNGV. Written as DNA, the CDR3 is TGTGCCATCAACTTAGAGGTGGGAGCTGAGCAGCTCTTC. It translates to CAINLEVGAEQLF.

Details on this clonotype: An end of the junction differs from the germline gene, which may be a read error. The gene calls are TRBV30 and TRBJ2-4, with TRBD2 as a possible D gene (6 bases). The germline V gene encodes CDR1 GTSNPN and CDR2 SVGIG (reference sequence). This CDR3 is 14 amino acids long. The CDR3 DNA sequence: TGTGCCTGGAGTTTCGGGGGAGAGTGGAGCATTCAGAACTTC. The encoded protein is CAWSFGGEWSIQNF. Looking up the rest from reference TRBV30 and TRBJ2-4 gives the full variable domain: SQTIHQWPATLVQPVGSPLSLECTVEGTSNPNLYWYRQAAGRGLQLLFYSVGIGQISSEVPQNLSASRPQDRQFILSSKKLLLSDSGFYLCAWSFGGEWSIQNFGAGTRLSVL.

The table lists this clonotype with many counts. J is TRBJ2-3 and V is TRBV10-3; D gene ambiguous. The length of the CDR3 is 13 residues. Germline V gene sequence: CDR1 ENHRY, CDR2 SYGVKD. V dropped 4 bases and J dropped 3 bases, with 8 bases sitting between them. CDR3 nucleotide sequence: TGTGCCATCAGTGCGGACCAAACAGATACGCAGTATTTT. Its translation is CAISADQTDTQYF.

As regards this clonotype: A read error may explain this, as a much larger clone is one base away. The chain uses TRBV29-1 and TRBJ2-3; D call uncertain. CDR3 size: 15 residues. CDR1 and CDR2 (germline): SQVTM, ANQGSEA. In DNA form, the CDR3 reads TGCAGCCTTGAATTCCCGGAGCCCAGCACAGATACGCAGTATTTT. This translates into CSLEFPEPSTDTQYF.

Details on this clonotype: At one end the junction does not follow the germline gene, possibly because of a read error. In DNA form, the CDR3 reads TGTGCCTGCAGTTTGCCGAGGGAGAGCACAGATACGCAGTATTTC. This encodes CACSLPRESTDTQYF. V usage is TRBV11-1 and J usage is TRBJ2-3; D possibly corresponds to TRBD2 (5 bases). Germline CDR1 is SGHAT and CDR2 is FQDESV (reference sequence). The CDR3 totals 15 residues.

The V call is TRBV11-2, the J call TRBJ2-5; D is unresolved. The CDR3 extends over 13 amino acids. CDR1 SGHAT and CDR2 FQNNGV come from the germline V gene. Trimming pared 6 bases from V and 2 bases from J, leaving 10 bases between. CDR3 DNA sequence: TGTGCCAGCAGTAAGGGCGCACAAGAGACCCAGTACTTC. Translation gives CASSKGAQETQYF.

Of note for this clonotype: Compared with germline, one end of the junction differs, possibly owing to a read error. The chain combines TRBV12-3 or TRBV12-4 with TRBJ2-7, with a possible D match to TRBD2 (6 bases). CDR3 length: 13 amino acids. The CDR3 nucleotides are TGTGCCAGCAGGTCCACGGGGGAGCAAGAGCGGTACTTC. It specifies CASRSTGEQERYF.

The chain joins TRBV28 to TRBJ2-5, with TRBD2 matching over 8 bases. Germline lookup yields CDR1 MDHEN and CDR2 SYDVKM. CDR3 length: 15 amino acids. V shed 4 bases and J 5 bases; nucleotides not matched to a gene: 9. DNA for the CDR3: TGTGCCAGCAGTTCCTTAGCGGGATGGACGGAGACCCAGTACTTC. Translating gives CASSSLAGWTETQYF.

As to this clonotype: This sequence may be a read error, since a much larger clone differs from it by one base. V usage is TRBV24-1 and J usage is TRBJ2-2, with D unresolved. CDR1 KGHDR and CDR2 SFDVKD come from the germline V gene. The CDR3 loop spans 14 amino acids. V was clipped by 3 bases and J by 4 bases, with 8 bases between them. The CDR3 DNA follows: TGTGCCACCAGTGATCTCGACACCACCGGGGAGCTGTTTTTT. Protein sequence: CATSDLDTTGELFF.

Turning to this clonotype: The junction differs from germline at one of its ends, possibly a read error. In DNA form, the CDR3 reads TGTGCCAGCAGCGTTACTAGCCCAAGCACAGACACGCAGTATTTT. It codes for CASSVTSPSTDTQYF. The gene calls are TRBV12-3 or TRBV12-4 and TRBJ2-3; D perhaps matches TRBD2 (6 bases). The CDR3 has 15 amino acids.

V is TRBV6-5 and J is TRBJ2-3; D could derive from TRBD1 or TRBD2 (5 bases each). V was cut by 6 bases and J by 4 bases, with 17 bases left in between. The CDR3 extends over 15 amino acids. CDR1 MNHEY and CDR2 SVGAGI come from the germline V gene. The CDR3 sequence: CASRSIGASADTQYF. The CDR3 DNA sequence: TGTGCCAGCAGGAGTATCGGGGCATCCGCAGATACGCAGTATTTT.

On this clonotype: One end of the junction varies from germline; a read error may be responsible. This chain joins TRBV10-3 and TRBJ2-1, with D perhaps given as TRBD1 or TRBD2 (5 bases each). The CDR3 spans 15 residues. Germline loops: CDR1 ENHRY, CDR2 SYGVKD. CDR3 region: CAISDYLSRGNEQLF. For the CDR3, the DNA is TGTGCCATCAGTGATTATCTTTCGAGGGGCAATGAGCAGTTATTC.